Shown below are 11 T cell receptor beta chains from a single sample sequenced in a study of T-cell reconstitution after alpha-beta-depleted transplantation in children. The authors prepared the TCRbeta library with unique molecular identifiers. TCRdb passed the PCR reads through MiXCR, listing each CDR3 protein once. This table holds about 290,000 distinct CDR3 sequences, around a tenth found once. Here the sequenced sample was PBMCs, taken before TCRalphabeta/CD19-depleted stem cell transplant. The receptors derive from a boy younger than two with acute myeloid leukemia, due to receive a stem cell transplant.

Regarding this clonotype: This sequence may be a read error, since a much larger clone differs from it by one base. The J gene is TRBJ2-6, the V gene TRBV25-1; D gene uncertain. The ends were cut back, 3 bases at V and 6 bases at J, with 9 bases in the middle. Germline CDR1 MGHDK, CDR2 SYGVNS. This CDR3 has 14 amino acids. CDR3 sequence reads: CASSEGTAANVLTF. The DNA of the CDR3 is TGTGCCAGCAGTGAGGGTACCGCGGCCAACGTCCTGACTTTC.

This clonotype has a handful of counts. CDR3 in amino acids: CASSIGGPETQYF. CDR3 nucleotide sequence: TGTGCCAGTAGTATAGGGGGGCCGGAGACCCAGTACTTC. This chain connects TRBV19 to TRBJ2-5; perhaps TRBD1 as D (6 bases). V shed 1 base and J shed 5 bases, with 8 bases lying between them. The CDR3 covers 13 residues. CDR1 is LNHDA, CDR2 SQIVND, per germline (reference sequence).

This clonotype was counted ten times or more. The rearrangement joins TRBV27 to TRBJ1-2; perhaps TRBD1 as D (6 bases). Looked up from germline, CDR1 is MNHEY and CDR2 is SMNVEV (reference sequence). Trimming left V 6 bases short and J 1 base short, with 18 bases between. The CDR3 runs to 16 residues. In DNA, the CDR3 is TGTGCCAGCAGCCAACAGGCAGGGGCGGGTAACTATGGCTACACCTTC. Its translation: CASSQQAGAGNYGYTF.

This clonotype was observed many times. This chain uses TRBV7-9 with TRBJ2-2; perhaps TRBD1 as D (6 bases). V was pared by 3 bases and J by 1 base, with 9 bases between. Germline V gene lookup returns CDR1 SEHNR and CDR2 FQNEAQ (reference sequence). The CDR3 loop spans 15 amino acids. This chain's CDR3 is CASSLDSLNTGELFF. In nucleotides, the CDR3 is TGTGCCAGCAGCTTGGACAGCCTGAACACCGGGGAGCTGTTTTTT.

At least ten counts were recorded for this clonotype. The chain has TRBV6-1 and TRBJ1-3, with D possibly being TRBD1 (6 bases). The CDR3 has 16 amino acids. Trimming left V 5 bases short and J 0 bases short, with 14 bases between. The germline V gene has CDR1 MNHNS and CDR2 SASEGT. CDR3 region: CASSRGGEYSGNTIYF. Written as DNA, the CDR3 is TGTGCCAGCAGTCGAGGGGGGGAGTACTCTGGAAACACCATATATTTT.

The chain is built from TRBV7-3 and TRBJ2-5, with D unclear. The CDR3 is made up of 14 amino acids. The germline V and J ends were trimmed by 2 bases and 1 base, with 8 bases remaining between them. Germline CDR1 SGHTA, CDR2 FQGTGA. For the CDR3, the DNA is TGTGCCAGCAGCTTATATCCCTTCCAAGAGACCCAGTACTTC. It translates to CASSLYPFQETQYF.

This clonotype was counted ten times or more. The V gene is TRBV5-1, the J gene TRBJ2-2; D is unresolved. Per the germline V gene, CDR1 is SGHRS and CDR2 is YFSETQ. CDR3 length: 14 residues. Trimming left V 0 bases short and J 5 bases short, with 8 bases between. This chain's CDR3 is CASSLDGWTGELFF. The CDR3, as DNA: TGCGCCAGCAGCTTGGATGGTTGGACCGGGGAGCTGTTTTTT.

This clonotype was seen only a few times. Here the CDR3 reads CSVSLGRDTEAFF. The CDR3 coding sequence is TGCAGCGTTTCGCTCGGGCGTGACACTGAAGCTTTCTTT. V usage is TRBV29-1 and J usage is TRBJ1-1; D remains unclear. The CDR3 extends over 13 amino acids. Germline CDR1 SQVTM, CDR2 ANQGSEA. Trimming left V 5 bases short and J 3 bases short, with 13 bases between.

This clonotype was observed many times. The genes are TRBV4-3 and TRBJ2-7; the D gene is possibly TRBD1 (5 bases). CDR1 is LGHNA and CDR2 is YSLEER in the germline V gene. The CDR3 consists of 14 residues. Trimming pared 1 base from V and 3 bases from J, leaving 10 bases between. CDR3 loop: CASSQGQTDYEQYF. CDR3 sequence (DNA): TGCGCCAGCAGCCAAGGACAGACCGACTACGAGCAGTACTTC.

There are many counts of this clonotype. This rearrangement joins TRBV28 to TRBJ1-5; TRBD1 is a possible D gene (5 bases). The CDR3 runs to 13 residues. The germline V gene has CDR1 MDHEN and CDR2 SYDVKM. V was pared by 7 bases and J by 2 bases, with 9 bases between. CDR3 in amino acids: CASILQGNQPQHF. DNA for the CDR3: TGTGCCAGCATTCTACAGGGCAATCAGCCCCAGCATTTT.

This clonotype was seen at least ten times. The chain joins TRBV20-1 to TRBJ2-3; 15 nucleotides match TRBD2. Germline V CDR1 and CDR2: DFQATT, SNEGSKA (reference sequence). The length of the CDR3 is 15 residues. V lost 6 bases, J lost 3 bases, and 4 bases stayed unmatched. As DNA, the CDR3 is TGCAGTGCGCCGGGACTAGCGGGAGGTACAGATACGCAGTATTTT. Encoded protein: CSAPGLAGGTDTQYF.